The 24 T cell receptor beta chains in this list originate from one sample, sequenced in a study of blood T cell repertoires in COVID-19 (dated by TCRdb to between 2020 and 2021). Receptor libraries were prepared by the immunoSEQ multiplex PCR assay. TCRdb limited this immuneACCESS table to in-frame rearrangements with V and J called. A share of clones is missing; checked studies link under half to unresolved V genes, and the rest is unexplained. Present in this sample are roughly 100,000 clones, about 80% of which were seen just once. Jointly, the top ten make up around 4.5% of the sample. The source material was peripheral blood. The receptors come from a human donor in a cohort sampled during active COVID-19.

The chain recombines TRBV15 with TRBJ1-1, with TRBD1 matching over 9 bases. The CDR3 totals 16 residues. V lost 0 bases and J lost 6; bases outside the gene matches: 8. CDR1 is LNHNV and CDR2 is YYDKDF in the germline V gene (reference sequence). The CDR3 DNA sequence: TGTGCCACCAGCAGAGATCCAACAGGGGGCTGGTCTGAAGCTTTCTTT. It translates to CATSRDPTGGWSEAFF. The whole variable domain, remainder taken from reference TRBV15 and TRBJ1-1, is DAMVIQNPRYQVTQFGKPVTLSCSQTLNHNVMYWYQQKSSQAPKLLFHYYDKDFNNEADTPDNFQSRRPNTSFCFLDIRSPGLGDTAMYLCATSRDPTGGWSEAFFGQGTRLTVV.

The chain is built from TRBV11-3 and TRBJ2-7; TRBD2 is a possible D gene (6 bases). The CDR3 extends over 14 amino acids. From germline, CDR1 is SGHNT and CDR2 YENEEA. Trimming removed 2 bases from V and 4 bases from J, with 12 bases in between. The DNA for the CDR3 is TGTGCCAGCAGCTTAAACCCTGGGGGGTACGAGCAGTACTTC. It translates to CASSLNPGGYEQYF.

This clone came up a few times. The chain carries TRBV4-2 and TRBJ2-3, with D tentatively TRBD2 (5 bases). Trimming shortened V by 1 base and J by 0 bases, and 8 bases separated the two germline ends. Germline CDR1 is LGHNA and CDR2 is YNFKEQ. The CDR3 is 15 amino acids. The CDR3 DNA follows: TGTGCCAGCAGCCAAGCGGGGTCTAGCACAGATACGCAGTATTTT. Residues: CASSQAGSSTDTQYF.

This chain links TRBV10-1 with TRBJ2-5; 7 bases fit TRBD2. J was trimmed by 4 bases and V by 6 bases; bases with no gene match: 17. The CDR3 contains 17 residues. CDR1 WNHNN and CDR2 SYGVQD come from the germline V gene (reference sequence). The CDR3 region is CASRDRDYQKQRETQYF. The CDR3 DNA is TGCGCCAGCAGGGACCGGGACTACCAAAAACAAAGAGAGACCCAGTACTTC.

V gene TRBV6-6 combines with J gene TRBJ2-7; 7 bases align to TRBD1. Per germline, CDR1 MNHNY and CDR2 SVGAGI (reference sequence). This CDR3 is built from 16 residues. J gave up 3 bases and V 0 bases, and 8 bases lay outside the gene matches. As DNA, the CDR3 is TGTGCCAGCAGTTACTCGATCGGGACAGCTGTCTACGAGCAGTACTTC. Encoded protein: CASSYSIGTAVYEQYF.

In its sample, this clone was seen once. The chain carries TRBV18 and TRBJ1-2, with TRBD1 matching over 8 bases. J lost 2 bases, V lost 6 bases, and 8 bases had no gene match. The CDR3 spans 15 residues. CDR1 KGHSH and CDR2 LQKENI come from the germline V gene. Written as DNA, the CDR3 is TGTGCCAGCTCGCCTCTGGGACAGGAAAACTATGGCTACACCTTC. Its protein is CASSPLGQENYGYTF.

The chain employs TRBV4-1 and TRBJ1-6; D remains ambiguous. CDR1 and CDR2 (germline): MGHRA, YSYEKL. V lost 4 bases and J 9 bases, leaving 19 bases between the germline ends. This CDR3 has 16 residues. CDR3 bases: TGCGCCAGCAGCCTAAACCGGGCCCACGGGATTTCACCCCTCCACTTT. This sequence encodes CASSLNRAHGISPLHF.

This clone has a single count. The sample holds other DNA sequences that translate to the same CDR3. The V and J genes are TRBV5-5 and TRBJ2-5; 9 bases are shared with TRBD2. This CDR3 is built from 17 residues. V dropped 0 bases and J dropped 5; count of bases not matched to a gene: 11. Germline loops: CDR1 SGHKS, CDR2 YYEKEE (reference sequence). In DNA, the CDR3 is TGTGCCAGCAGCTTGGAAGGTGGCGGGGGGGCCCCTGAGACCCAGTACTTC. This codes for CASSLEGGGGAPETQYF.

The chain uses TRBV7-2 and TRBJ1-1; D gene ambiguous. Trimming pared 1 base from V and 5 bases from J, leaving 14 bases between. Germline V gene data show CDR1 as SGHTA and CDR2 as FQGNSA. The CDR3 is 15 amino acids. CDR3 nucleotides: TGTGCCAGCAGCTTAGACCAACTGCTCGGGACTGAAGCTTTCTTT. It codes for CASSLDQLLGTEAFF.

This chain joins TRBV28 and TRBJ2-7; D is tentatively TRBD1 or TRBD2 (7 bases each). The length of the CDR3 is 14 residues. V shed 10 bases and J shed 6 bases, with 22 bases lying between them. The germline V gene has CDR1 MDHEN and CDR2 SYDVKM. In DNA, the CDR3 is TGTGCCACCAGGGGGGGTCCGGTTACTCGCGAGCAGTACTTC. This sequence encodes CATRGGPVTREQYF.

The chain recombines TRBV6-2 or TRBV6-3 with TRBJ2-7, with D possibly matching TRBD1 (6 bases). V lost 2 bases to trimming and J lost 2 bases, with 13 bases between them. CDR1 MNHEY and CDR2 SVGEGT come from the germline V gene. CDR3 length: 15 residues. In DNA form, the CDR3 reads TGTGCCAGCAGTTACCGGGACATCGACGCCTACGAGCAGTACTTC. Its protein is CASSYRDIDAYEQYF.

The rearrangement joins TRBV11-3 to TRBJ1-2; D is unclear. CDR3 length: 14 amino acids. Germline V gene data show CDR1 as SGHNT and CDR2 as YENEEA. With 5 bases removed from V and 0 bases from J, the gap between germline ends came to 10 bases. The CDR3 region is CASSPKQANYGYTF. CDR3 nucleotides: TGTGCCAGCAGCCCGAAACAAGCTAACTATGGCTACACCTTC.

The chain carries TRBV18 and TRBJ2-1; 7 nucleotides align to TRBD2. V dropped 5 bases and J dropped 3; count of bases not matched to a gene: 4. Germline V gene sequence: CDR1 KGHSH, CDR2 LQKENI. The CDR3 is 14 residues long. CDR3 residues: CASSTRGNYNEQFF. For the CDR3, the DNA is TGTGCCAGCTCAACGCGGGGGAACTACAATGAGCAGTTCTTC. Filled out from reference TRBV18 and TRBJ2-1, the complete variable domain reads NAGVMQNPRHLVRRRGQEARLRCSPMKGHSHVYWYRQLPEEGLKFMVYLQKENIIDESGMPKERFSAEFPKEGPSILRIQQVVRGDSAAYFCASSTRGNYNEQFFGPGTRLTVL.

This rearrangement joins TRBV19 to TRBJ1-5; 10 bases align to TRBD1. The CDR3 runs to 15 residues. Germline assignment: CDR1 LNHDA and CDR2 SQIVND (reference sequence). J was trimmed by 4 bases and V by 6 bases; bases with no gene match: 6. In nucleotides, the CDR3 is TGTGCCAGTAGAAGTCCGGGACAGGGGAATCAGCCCCAGCATTTT. Translating it yields CASRSPGQGNQPQHF.

This clone was counted a few times. The V and J genes are TRBV11-3 and TRBJ1-1, with D unresolved. CDR1 SGHNT and CDR2 YENEEA come from the germline V gene. This CDR3 is 13 amino acids long. V was shortened by 4 bases and J by 8 bases, with 14 bases between the two germline ends. For the CDR3, the DNA is TGTGCCAGCAGCTCACCGAGGGCGGTGGAAGCTTTCTTT. It encodes CASSSPRAVEAFF.

V usage is TRBV11-3 and J usage is TRBJ2-7; TRBD1 agrees at 10 bases. Germline CDR1 SGHNT, CDR2 YENEEA. The ends lost 2 bases at V and 7 bases at J; junction bases unmatched: 14. The CDR3 spans 17 residues. CDR3 in DNA: TGTGCCAGCAGCTTAAAAGGAGCCGGGACAGGGGCAGCGGAGCAGTACTTC. As protein: CASSLKGAGTGAAEQYF.

This chain connects TRBV18 to TRBJ1-1; TRBD1 agrees at 7 bases. The CDR3 consists of 14 residues. Germline V gene lookup returns CDR1 KGHSH and CDR2 LQKENI. V lost 2 bases and J lost 6; bases outside the gene matches: 6. CDR3 sequence (DNA): TGTGCCAGCTCACCAGGGACAGCTCCTTCTGAAGCTTTCTTT. This sequence encodes CASSPGTAPSEAFF.

This clone appeared once. The genes are TRBV7-2 and TRBJ1-1; the D gene is possibly TRBD1 (5 bases). Per germline, CDR1 SGHTA and CDR2 FQGNSA. This CDR3 is 14 amino acids long. V lost 3 bases and J lost 4, with 12 bases in between. The CDR3: CASSLYPGGTEAFF. In DNA, the CDR3 is TGTGCCAGCAGCTTGTATCCGGGGGGCACTGAAGCTTTCTTT.

This clone was found a few times. The chain joins TRBV4-3 to TRBJ2-3; 11 positions match TRBD2. Germline lookup yields CDR1 LGHNA and CDR2 YSLEER. The trim removed 1 base at V and 6 bases at J, leaving 9 bases unmatched. This CDR3 spans 17 amino acids. Written as DNA, the CDR3 is TGCGCCAGCAGCCAAGTATTAGCGGGGGGGCCGGGGGATACGCAGTATTTT. This codes for CASSQVLAGGPGDTQYF.

This chain links TRBV7-3 with TRBJ2-3, with 11 bases lining up with TRBD2. The CDR3 is made up of 15 amino acids. V dropped 4 bases and J dropped 5; count of bases not matched to a gene: 5. Germline CDR1 is SGHTA and CDR2 is FQGTGA. This CDR3 is CASSSGTSGVDTQYF. DNA of the CDR3: TGTGCCAGCAGCTCCGGGACTAGCGGTGTAGATACGCAGTATTTT. Looking up the rest from reference TRBV7-3 and TRBJ2-3 gives the full variable domain: GAGVSQTPSNKVTEKGKYVELRCDPISGHTALYWYRQSLGQGPEFLIYFQGTGAADDSGLPNDRFFAVRPEGSVSTLKIQRTERGDSAVYLCASSSGTSGVDTQYFGPGTRLTVL.

The gene calls are TRBV7-8 and TRBJ2-5; TRBD2 aligns across 8 bases. With 6 bases clipped from V and 4 bases from J, the junction kept 4 bases outside the gene matches. Looked up from germline, CDR1 is SGHVS and CDR2 is FQNEAQ. This CDR3 spans 13 amino acids. Here the CDR3 DNA reads TGTGCCAGCAGTCTTAGCGGGGCAGAGACCCAGTACTTC. It translates to CASSLSGAETQYF.

The V call is TRBV6-2 or TRBV6-3, the J call TRBJ1-2, with D unclear. Deletions cut 4 bases from V and 8 bases from J, with 14 bases between. The CDR3 totals 13 residues. Germline assignment: CDR1 MNHEY and CDR2 SVGEGT. CDR3 sequence: CASSSSTSGGYTF. Here the CDR3 DNA reads TGTGCCAGCAGTTCCTCGACTTCGGGAGGCTACACCTTC.

The chain carries TRBV2 and TRBJ2-3; the match to TRBD2 covers 13 bases. Germline V CDR1 and CDR2: SNHLY, FYNNEI. V trimming: 5 bases; J trimming: 2 bases; junction bases outside the gene matches: 7. The CDR3 covers 17 residues. Here the CDR3 DNA reads TGTGCCAGCAGTATTACTGGGACTAGCGGGAACACAGATACGCAGTATTTT. Residues: CASSITGTSGNTDTQYF.

The rearrangement links TRBV6-6 to TRBJ2-7; TRBD2 is a possible D gene (5 bases). The CDR3 contains 16 residues. The germline CDR1 and CDR2 sequences are MNHNY and SVGAGI (reference sequence). V was pared by 2 bases and J by 6 bases, with 20 bases between. CDR3 region: CASSYGPSPINPEQYF. The CDR3 coding sequence is TGTGCCAGCAGTTACGGCCCTAGCCCTATAAACCCCGAGCAGTACTTC.